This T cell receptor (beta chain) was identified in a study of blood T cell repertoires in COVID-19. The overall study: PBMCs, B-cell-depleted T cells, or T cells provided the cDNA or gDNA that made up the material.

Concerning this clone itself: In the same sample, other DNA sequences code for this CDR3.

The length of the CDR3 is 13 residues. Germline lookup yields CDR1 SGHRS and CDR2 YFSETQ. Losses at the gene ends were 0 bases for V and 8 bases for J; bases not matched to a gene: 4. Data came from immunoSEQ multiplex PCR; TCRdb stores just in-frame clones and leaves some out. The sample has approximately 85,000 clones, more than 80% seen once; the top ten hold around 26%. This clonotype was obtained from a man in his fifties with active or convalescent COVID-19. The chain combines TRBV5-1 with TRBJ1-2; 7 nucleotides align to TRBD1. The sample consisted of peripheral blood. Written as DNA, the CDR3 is TGCGCCAGCAGCTTGGAGGGGGCTCGAGGCTACACCTTC. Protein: CASSLEGARGYTF.